This T cell receptor beta chain originates from a study of shared clonotypes between healthy human individuals (dated by TCRdb to about 2020). Some background on the complete study: A couple of women and three men aged 18 to 49 years were included in the cohort. Per donor, three plates each were used for CD4 naive and CD4 memory, two for CD8 naive, and one for CD8 memory. Blood TCR repertoires of a handful of healthy adults were deeply sequenced to estimate repertoire size and the extent of clonotype sharing between individuals. Libraries were prepared and TCR repertoires were sequenced by different laboratories using diverse techniques, in order to increase sequencing depth and limit assay-specific biases. Leukapheresis yielded between about 0.8 and 9.5 billion PBMCs per donor. General study outcomes and caveats: Compared with non-shared clonotypes, clonotypes shared by all four sorted-subset donors had higher generation probabilities. Larger estimated clonotype richness was generally found for naive subsets than for memory subsets. The genetic and exposure-history diversity represented was limited by the small number of donors. Across a few donors, approximately 4.9% of naive CD4, approximately 4% of naive CD8, 2% to 2.5% of memory CD4, and about 0.44% of memory CD8 clonotypes were shared. Pairwise subsampling indicated that sequencing depth was expected to affect the degree of clonotype sharing among donors. Rarefaction of sorted-subset datasets indicated incomplete sequencing despite the large sequencing depth. Only blood was sampled, and tissue TCR repertoires likely differ from those in blood.

For the CD8 naive samples, CD45RO-negative cells were positively selected for CCR7, yielding a CD45RA+CCR7+ population from which TemRA cells were excluded. The donors were healthy, HIV-negative adults who had no recently reported acute infections or vaccinations. Only Caucasian adults living in Nashville, Tennessee, USA were represented among the donors. After blood collection by leukapheresis, PBMCs were isolated using Ficoll-Histopaque density gradient centrifugation and then cryopreserved in the vapor phase of liquid nitrogen. Analytical flow cytometry was used to check the purity and quantity of each magnetically sorted T cell population. Genomic DNA was isolated from each sorted fraction and quantified by UV absorbance on a Nanodrop 2000c. Using the deep immunoSEQ assay, multiplex PCR amplified TCR CDR3 regions from genomic DNA. Extracted genomic DNA from each cell subset was spread evenly across all wells of several immunoSEQ 96-well plates, with each plate serving as a replicate. Each replicate PCR for sorted subsets received about 210 ng genomic DNA, equal to 28,000 or so T cell genomes. The purified libraries were quantified using a Qubit 3.0 fluorometer, sized with a Bioanalyzer 2100, and then quantified again using the KAPA Library Quantification kit. Every immunoSEQ 96-well plate was sequenced on a separate single-read 150-cycle Illumina NextSeq 550 flow cell. For the original study's pipeline: The immunoSEQ output contained only junctional sequences without quality scores, so filtering could not match that applied to full-length reads. To assign V/J genes and CDR3, sequences were annotated against IMGT germline references using PyIR, a Python wrapper for IgBLAST v1.9. Reads with weak V/J assignments (E-value above 1e-6), missing CDR3, stop codons, out-of-frame junctions, or ambiguous translated residues were removed. V3J clonotypes were defined by identical inferred V gene, J gene, and CDR3 amino acid sequence. Percentage overlap between repertoires was computed as shared unique clonotypes divided by the size of the smaller repertoire. Three approaches were used to assess repertoire richness: RTK rarefaction, the Chao1 estimator, and Recon v2.1 estimates of unobserved clonotypes. Generation probabilities were computed with OLGA for all TCRbeta clonotypes obtained by the gDNA method from several donors. TCRdb stores this immuneACCESS table with in-frame sequences only. Part of the clones is absent; in the studies checked, under half of the shortfall reflects unresolved V genes, and no reason is known for the rest. The V and J calls and clone size are taken from that table; D and trimming were inferred from the DNA. Across this sample there are roughly 770,000 clones, with about 96% seen only once. Approximately 0.2% of the sample rests with the top ten.

Of note for this clone: The specificity of this receptor is unknown. Base qualities are missing; no much larger clone stands one base away.

V and J lose 7 bases and 6 bases, and a span of 12 bases separates them. The CDR1 and CDR2 encoded by the germline V gene are SQVTM and ANQGSEA. The CDR3 starts with the cysteine, ends with the phenylalanine, and has 12 residues. CDR3 DNA is the only sequence kept; it has 36 bases, read in frame from the first base. The sequence was collected from a young man in good health. Sequenced sample: naive CD8+ T cells sorted from blood. This specimen's cell subset or site label, interpreted: CD45RA+CCR7+. Rearrangement joined TRBV29-1 to TRBJ1-4; TRBD1 is a possible D gene, resting on 6 matching bases. The sequenced DNA is TGCAGCGGACAGGTGACCCATGAAAAACTGTTTTTT. Its translation reads: CSGQVTHEKLFF. Reference TRBV29-1 and TRBJ1-4 proteins supply the regions before and after the CDR3; the full variable domain is: SAVISQKPSRDICQRGTSLTIQCQVDSQVTMMFWYRQQPGQSLTLIATANQGSEATYESGFVIDKFPISRPNLTFSTLTVSNMSPEDSSIYLCSGQVTHEKLFFGSGTQLSVL.